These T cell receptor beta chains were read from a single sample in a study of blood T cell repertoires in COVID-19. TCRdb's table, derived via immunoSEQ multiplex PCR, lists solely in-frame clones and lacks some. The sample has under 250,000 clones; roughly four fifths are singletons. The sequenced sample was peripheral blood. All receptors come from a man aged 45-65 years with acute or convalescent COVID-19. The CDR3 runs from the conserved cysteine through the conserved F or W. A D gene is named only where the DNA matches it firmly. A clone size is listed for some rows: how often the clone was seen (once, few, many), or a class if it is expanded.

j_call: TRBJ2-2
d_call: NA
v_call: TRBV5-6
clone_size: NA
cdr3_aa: CASSFIAGPATGELFF
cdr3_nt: TGTGCCAGCAGCTTTATCGCGGGGCCGGCCACCGGGGAGCTGTTTTTT

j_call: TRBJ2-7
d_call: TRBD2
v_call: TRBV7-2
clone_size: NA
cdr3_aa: CASSLARTSGGSYEQYF
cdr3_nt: TGTGCCAGCAGCTTAGCAAGGACTAGCGGGGGCTCCTACGAGCAGTACTTC

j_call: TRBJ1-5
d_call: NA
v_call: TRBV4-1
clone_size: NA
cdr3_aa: CASSQDNFQPQHF
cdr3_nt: TGCGCCAGCAGCCAAGACAACTTCCAGCCCCAGCATTTT

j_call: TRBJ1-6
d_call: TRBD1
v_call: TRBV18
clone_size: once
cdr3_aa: CASSPSQGGNSPLHF
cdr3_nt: TGTGCCAGCTCACCTAGCCAGGGGGGTAATTCACCCCTCCACTTT

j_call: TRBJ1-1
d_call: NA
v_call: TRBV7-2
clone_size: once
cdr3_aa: CASSLAPGTEAFF
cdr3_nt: TGTGCCAGCAGCCTGGCCCCGGGCACTGAAGCTTTCTTT

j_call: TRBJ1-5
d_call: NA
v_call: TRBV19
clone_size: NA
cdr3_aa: CASSDRIRDQPQHF
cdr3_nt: TGTGCCAGTAGTGACAGAATTCGAGATCAGCCCCAGCATTTT

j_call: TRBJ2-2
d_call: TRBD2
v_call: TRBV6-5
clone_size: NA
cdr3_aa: CASNLLASDTGELFF
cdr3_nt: TGTGCCAGCAACCTACTAGCGTCGGACACCGGGGAGCTGTTTTTT

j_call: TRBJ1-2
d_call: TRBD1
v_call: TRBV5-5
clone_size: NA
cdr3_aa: CASSLGDSVSYGYTF
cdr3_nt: TGTGCCAGCAGCTTGGGGGACAGCGTTAGCTATGGCTACACCTTC

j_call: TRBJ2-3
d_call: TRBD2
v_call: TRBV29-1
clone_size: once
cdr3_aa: CSVVLAGGRYTQYF
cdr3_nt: TGCAGCGTTGTATTAGCGGGAGGGCGGTATACGCAGTATTTT

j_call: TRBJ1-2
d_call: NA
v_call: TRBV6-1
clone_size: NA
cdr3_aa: CASSEGAQTHLF
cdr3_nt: TGTGCCAGCAGTGAGGGAGCGCAGACCCATCTCTTC

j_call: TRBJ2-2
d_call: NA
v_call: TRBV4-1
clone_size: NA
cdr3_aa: CASSQPAPPRAGELFF
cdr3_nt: TGCGCCAGCAGCCAACCCGCGCCCCCCCGGGCCGGGGAGCTGTTTTTT

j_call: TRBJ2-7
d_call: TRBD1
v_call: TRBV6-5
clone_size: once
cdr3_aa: CASSYLRQGHYEQYF
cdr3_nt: TGTGCCAGCAGTTACCTCAGACAGGGCCACTACGAGCAGTACTTC

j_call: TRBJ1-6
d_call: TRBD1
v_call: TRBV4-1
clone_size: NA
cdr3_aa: CASSQTPTGEYNSPLHF
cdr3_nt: TGCGCCAGCAGCCAAACCCCGACAGGGGAGTATAATTCACCCCTCCACTTT

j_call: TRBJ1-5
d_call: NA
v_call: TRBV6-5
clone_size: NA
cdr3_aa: CASNLAGPTQPQHF
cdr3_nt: TGTGCCAGCAACCTCGCGGGGCCCACTCAGCCCCAGCATTTT

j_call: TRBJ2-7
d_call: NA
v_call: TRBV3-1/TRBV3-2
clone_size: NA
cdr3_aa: CASSQILQAYEQYF
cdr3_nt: TGTGCCAGCAGCCAAATCTTGCAGGCCTACGAGCAGTACTTC

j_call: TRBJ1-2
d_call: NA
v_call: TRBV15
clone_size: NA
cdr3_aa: CATSRVEEVLYGYTF
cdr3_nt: TGTGCCACCAGCAGAGTCGAGGAGGTTCTCTATGGCTACACCTTC

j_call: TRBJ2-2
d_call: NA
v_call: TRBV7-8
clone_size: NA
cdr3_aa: CASSLGQLYTGELFF
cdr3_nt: TGTGCCAGCAGCCTAGGACAGCTCTACACCGGGGAGCTGTTTTTT

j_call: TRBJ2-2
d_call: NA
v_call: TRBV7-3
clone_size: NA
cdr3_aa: CASSLRDTYNTGELFF
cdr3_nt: TGTGCCAGCAGCTTAAGGGACACATATAACACCGGGGAGCTGTTTTTT

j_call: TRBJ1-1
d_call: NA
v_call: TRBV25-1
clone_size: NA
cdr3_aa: CASSEYGMEAFF
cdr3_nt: TGTGCCAGCAGTGAATACGGGATGGAAGCTTTCTTT

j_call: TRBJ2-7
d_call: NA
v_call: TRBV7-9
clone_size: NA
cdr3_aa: CASSSDYIGYEQYF
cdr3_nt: TGTGCCAGCAGCTCCGATTATATCGGGTACGAGCAGTACTTC

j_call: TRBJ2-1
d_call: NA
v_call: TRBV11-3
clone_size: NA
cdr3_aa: CASSLEGSAYRTSYNEQFF
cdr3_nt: TGTGCCAGCAGCTTAGAGGGCTCGGCGTACCGTACGTCCTACAATGAGCAGTTCTTC

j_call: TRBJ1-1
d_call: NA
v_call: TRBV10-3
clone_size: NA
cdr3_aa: CAISGAGKTEAFF
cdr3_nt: TGTGCCATCAGTGGTGCCGGGAAAACTGAAGCTTTCTTT

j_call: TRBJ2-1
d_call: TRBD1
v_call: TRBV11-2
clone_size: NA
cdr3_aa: CASSLVHRDRVLEQFF
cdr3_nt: TGTGCCAGCAGCTTAGTGCACCGGGACAGGGTACTTGAGCAGTTCTTC

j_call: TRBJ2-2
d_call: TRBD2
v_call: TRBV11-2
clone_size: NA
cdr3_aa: CASSHRGGGRTGELFF
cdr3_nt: TGTGCCAGCAGCCATCGGGGCGGGGGAAGGACCGGGGAGCTGTTTTTT

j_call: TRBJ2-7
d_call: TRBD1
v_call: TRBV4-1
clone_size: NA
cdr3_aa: CASSQVFGTGLYEQYF
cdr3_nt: TGCGCCAGCAGCCAAGTGTTTGGGACAGGGCTCTACGAGCAGTACTTC

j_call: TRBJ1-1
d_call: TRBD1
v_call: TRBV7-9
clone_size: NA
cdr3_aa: CASSVDRGKDTEAFF
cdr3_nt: TGTGCCAGCAGCGTAGACAGGGGAAAGGACACTGAAGCTTTCTTT

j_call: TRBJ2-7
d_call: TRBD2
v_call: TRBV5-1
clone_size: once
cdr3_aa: CASSLEAGGPYEQYF
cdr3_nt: TGCGCCAGCAGCTTGGAAGCGGGGGGCCCCTACGAGCAGTACTTC

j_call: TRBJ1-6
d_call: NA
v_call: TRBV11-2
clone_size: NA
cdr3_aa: CASTLTRGSPLHF
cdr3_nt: TGTGCCAGCACCCTTACTAGAGGTTCACCCCTCCACTTT

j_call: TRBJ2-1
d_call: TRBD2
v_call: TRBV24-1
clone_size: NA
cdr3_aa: CATSDTGLATMSSYNEQFF
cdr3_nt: TGTGCCACCAGTGATACGGGACTAGCGACGATGAGCTCCTACAATGAGCAGTTCTTC

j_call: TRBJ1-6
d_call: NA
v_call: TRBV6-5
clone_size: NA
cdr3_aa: CASSYDRNNSPLHF
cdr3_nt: TGTGCCAGCAGTTACGACAGGAATAATTCACCCCTCCACTTT

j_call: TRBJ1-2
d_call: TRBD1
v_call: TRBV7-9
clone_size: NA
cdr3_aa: CASSLVRQGRFGYTF
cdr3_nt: TGTGCCAGCAGCTTAGTAAGACAGGGAAGGTTTGGCTACACCTTC

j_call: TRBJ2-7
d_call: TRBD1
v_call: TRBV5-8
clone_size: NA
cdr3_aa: CASSKGRDRDEQYF
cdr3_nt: TGTGCCAGCAGCAAAGGCCGGGACAGGGACGAGCAGTACTTC

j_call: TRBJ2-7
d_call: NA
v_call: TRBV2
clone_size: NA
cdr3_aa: CASTENRGGEQYF
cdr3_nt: TGTGCCAGCACCGAAAACAGGGGAGGCGAGCAGTACTTC

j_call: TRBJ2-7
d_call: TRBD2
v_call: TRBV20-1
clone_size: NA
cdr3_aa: CSASGTSGASSYEQYF
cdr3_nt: TGCAGTGCTAGTGGGACTAGCGGGGCCAGCTCCTACGAGCAGTACTTC

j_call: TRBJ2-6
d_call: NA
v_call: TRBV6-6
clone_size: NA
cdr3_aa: CASREGQNGANVLTF
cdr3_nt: TGTGCCAGCAGGGAGGGCCAGAATGGGGCCAACGTCCTGACTTTC